A single sample gave rise to the 4 T cell receptor beta chains below, sequenced in a study of shared clonotypes between healthy human individuals. Libraries were prepared by immunoSEQ multiplex PCR; TCRdb keeps only in-frame clonotypes and omits some of them. The sample holds approximately 350,000 clones, about 96% seen once. Input material: memory CD8+ T cells sorted from blood. Subset: CD45RO+ cells pooled with CCR7-negative TemRA cells. These receptor sequences come from a man aged 30-40 years in good health.

The V and J genes are TRBV28 and TRBJ2-3; 7 bases are a match to TRBD1. CDR1 and CDR2 (germline): MDHEN, SYDVKM. The CDR3 is made up of 14 amino acids. With V trimmed by 5 bases and J by 6 bases, 8 bases remained unmatched. The CDR3 DNA follows: TGTGCCAGCAGTCCCCTTGACAGGGCCGATACGCAGTATTTT. Translated, it gives CASSPLDRADTQYF. Looking up the rest from reference TRBV28 and TRBJ2-3 gives the full variable domain: DVKVTQSSRYLVKRTGEKVFLECVQDMDHENMFWYRQDPGLGLRLIYFSYDVKMKEKGDIPEGYSVSREKKERFSLILESASTNQTSMYLCASSPLDRADTQYFGPGTRLTVL.

The V call is TRBV19, the J call TRBJ1-5; D not certain. V was trimmed by 3 bases and J by 5 bases, leaving 8 bases between them. The CDR3 spans 13 residues. The germline gives CDR1 LNHDA, CDR2 SQIVND (reference sequence). The CDR3 region is CASSIPRYQPQHF. The DNA for the CDR3 is TGTGCCAGTAGTATTCCCCGGTATCAGCCCCAGCATTTT. Full variable domain (missing parts from reference TRBV19 and TRBJ1-5): DGGITQSPKYLFRKEGQNVTLSCEQNLNHDAMYWYRQDPGQGLRLIYYSQIVNDFQKGDIAEGYSVSREKKESFPLTVTSAQKNPTAFYLCASSIPRYQPQHFGDGTRLSIL.

V gene TRBV29-1 combines with J gene TRBJ2-7; 7 bases fit TRBD2. Trimming took 3 bases from V and 4 from J; bases not matched to a gene: 3. The germline V gene has CDR1 SQVTM and CDR2 ANQGSEA. This CDR3 is built from 12 residues. The CDR3 bases are TGCAGCGTTGACCGGGGGGATTACGAGCAGTACTTC. It specifies CSVDRGDYEQYF.

The rearrangement uses TRBV5-4 and TRBJ2-3; 12 bases are a match to TRBD2. This CDR3 is 14 amino acids long. Germline V gives CDR1 SGHNT, CDR2 YYREEE (reference sequence). V lost 4 bases and J lost 5; bases outside the gene matches: 2. The CDR3 protein is CASSQTSGRDTQYF. The CDR3 nucleotides read TGTGCCAGCAGCCAGACTAGCGGGAGAGATACGCAGTATTTT.